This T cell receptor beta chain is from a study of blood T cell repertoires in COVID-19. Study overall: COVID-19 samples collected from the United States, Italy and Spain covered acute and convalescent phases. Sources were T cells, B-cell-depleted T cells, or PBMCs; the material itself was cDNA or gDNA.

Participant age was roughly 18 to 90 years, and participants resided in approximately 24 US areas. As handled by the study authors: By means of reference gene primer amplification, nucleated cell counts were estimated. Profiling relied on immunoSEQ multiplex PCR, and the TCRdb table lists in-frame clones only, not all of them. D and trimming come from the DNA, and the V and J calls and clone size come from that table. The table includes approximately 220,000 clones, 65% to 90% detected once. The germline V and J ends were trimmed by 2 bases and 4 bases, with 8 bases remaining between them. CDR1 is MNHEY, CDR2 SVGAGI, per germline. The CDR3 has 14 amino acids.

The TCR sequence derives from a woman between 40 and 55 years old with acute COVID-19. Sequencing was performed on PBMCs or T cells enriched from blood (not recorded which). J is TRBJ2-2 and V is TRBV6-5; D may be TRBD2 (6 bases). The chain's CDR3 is CASSYREATGELFF. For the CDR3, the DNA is TGTGCCAGCAGTTACAGGGAGGCCACCGGGGAGCTGTTTTTT.